This T cell receptor (beta chain) is drawn from a study of blood T cell repertoires in COVID-19. V was pared by 7 bases and J by 3 bases, with 6 bases of the junction left unmatched. The CDR3 covers 13 residues. Germline V gene data show CDR1 as MRHNA and CDR2 as SNTAGT. Original methodology: Counts of nucleated cells, estimated from reference gene primer amplification, were obtained. Here immunoSEQ multiplex PCR was the method, and the copy in TCRdb shows in-frame clones only, minus some. V and J calls and clone size are those listed in that table; D and trimming were worked out from the DNA. This table has over 200,000 clones, 80% to 85% appearing once.

The chain uses TRBV6-4 and TRBJ2-7; 7 bases align to TRBD1. The TCR was taken from an elderly woman with active or convalescent COVID-19. The material sequenced was peripheral blood. The CDR3 DNA follows: TGTGCCAGCACCCCGGGACAGTGCTACGAGCAGTACTTC. It yields the protein CASTPGQCYEQYF.